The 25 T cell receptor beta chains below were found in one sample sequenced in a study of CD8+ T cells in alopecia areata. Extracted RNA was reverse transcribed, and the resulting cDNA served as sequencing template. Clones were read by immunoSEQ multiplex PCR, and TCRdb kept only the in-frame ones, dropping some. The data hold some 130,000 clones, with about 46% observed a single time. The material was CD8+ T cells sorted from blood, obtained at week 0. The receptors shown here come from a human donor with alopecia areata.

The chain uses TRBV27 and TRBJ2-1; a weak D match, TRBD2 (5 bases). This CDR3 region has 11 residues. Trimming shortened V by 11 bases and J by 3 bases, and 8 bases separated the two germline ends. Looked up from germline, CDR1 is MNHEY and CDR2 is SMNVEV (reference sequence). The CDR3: CAVLVYNEQFF. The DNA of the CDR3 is TGTGCCGTACTAGTCTACAATGAGCAGTTCTTC.

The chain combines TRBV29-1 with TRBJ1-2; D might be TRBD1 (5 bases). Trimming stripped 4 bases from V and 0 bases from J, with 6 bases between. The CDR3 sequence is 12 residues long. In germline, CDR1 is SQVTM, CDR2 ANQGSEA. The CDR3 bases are TGCAGCGTTGCGGGGGCTAACTATGGCTACACCTTC. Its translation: CSVAGANYGYTF.

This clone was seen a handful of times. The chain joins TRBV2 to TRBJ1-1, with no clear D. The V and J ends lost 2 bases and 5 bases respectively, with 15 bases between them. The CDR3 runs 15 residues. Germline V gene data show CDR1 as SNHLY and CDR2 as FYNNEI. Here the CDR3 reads CASSEPPGMFTEAFF. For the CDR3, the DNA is TGTGCCAGCAGTGAACCCCCGGGGATGTTTACTGAAGCTTTCTTT.

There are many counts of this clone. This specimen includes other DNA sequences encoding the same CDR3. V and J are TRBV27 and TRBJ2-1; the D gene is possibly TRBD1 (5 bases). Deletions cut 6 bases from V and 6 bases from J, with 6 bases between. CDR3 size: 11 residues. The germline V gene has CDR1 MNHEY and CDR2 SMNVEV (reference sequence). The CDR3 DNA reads TGTGCCAGCAGCACAGGCAATGAGCAGTTCTTC. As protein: CASSTGNEQFF.

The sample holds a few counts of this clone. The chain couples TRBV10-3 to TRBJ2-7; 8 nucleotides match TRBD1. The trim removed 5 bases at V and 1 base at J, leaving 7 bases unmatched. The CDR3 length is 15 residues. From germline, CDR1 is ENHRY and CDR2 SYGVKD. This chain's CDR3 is CAISPSDRASYEQYF. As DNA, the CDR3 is TGTGCCATCAGTCCGTCGGACAGGGCGTCCTACGAGCAGTACTTC.

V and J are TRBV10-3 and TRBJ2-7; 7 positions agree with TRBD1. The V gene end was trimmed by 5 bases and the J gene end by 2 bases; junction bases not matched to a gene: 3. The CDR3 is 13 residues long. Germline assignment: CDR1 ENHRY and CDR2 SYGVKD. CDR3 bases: TGTGCCATCAGTTCCGGGACAGCCTACGAGCAGTACTTC. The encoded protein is CAISSGTAYEQYF.

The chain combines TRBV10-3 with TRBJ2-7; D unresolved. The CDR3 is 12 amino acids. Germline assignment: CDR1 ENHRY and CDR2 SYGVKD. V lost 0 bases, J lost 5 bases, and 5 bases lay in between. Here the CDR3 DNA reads TGTGCCATCAGTGAGTCAACGGACGAGCAGTACTTC. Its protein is CAISESTDEQYF.

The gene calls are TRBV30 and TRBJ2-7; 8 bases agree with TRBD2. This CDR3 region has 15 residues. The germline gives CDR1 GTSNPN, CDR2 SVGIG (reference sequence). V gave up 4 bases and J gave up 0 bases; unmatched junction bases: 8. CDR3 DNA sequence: TGTGCCTGGATGGGACTGGCGGGGGGCTCCTACGAGCAGTACTTC. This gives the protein CAWMGLAGGSYEQYF.

CDR3 nucleotide sequence: TGTGCCAGCAGCCCTTCCGGGTCCTACGAGCAGTACTTC. It yields the protein CASSPSGSYEQYF. The chain combines TRBV7-9 with TRBJ2-7; D is undetermined. The germline V and J ends were trimmed by 5 bases and 1 base, with 9 bases remaining between them. CDR1 is SEHNR, CDR2 FQNEAQ, per germline (reference sequence). The CDR3 sequence is 13 residues long.

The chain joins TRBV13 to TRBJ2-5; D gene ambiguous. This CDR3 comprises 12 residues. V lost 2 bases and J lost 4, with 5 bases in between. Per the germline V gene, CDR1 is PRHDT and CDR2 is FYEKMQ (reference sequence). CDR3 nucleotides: TGTGCCAGCAGCTTAAGTCGAGAGACCCAGTACTTC. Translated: CASSLSRETQYF.

The CDR3 DNA reads as TGCAGCGTTGAAGACACGACAGGGCCCTACGAGCAGTACTTC. It codes for CSVEDTTGPYEQYF. The chain recombines TRBV29-1 with TRBJ2-7; 7 bases fit TRBD1. Germline V gene sequence: CDR1 SQVTM, CDR2 ANQGSEA. V lost 0 bases to trimming and J lost 2 bases; unmatched junction nucleotides: 4. The CDR3 runs 14 residues.

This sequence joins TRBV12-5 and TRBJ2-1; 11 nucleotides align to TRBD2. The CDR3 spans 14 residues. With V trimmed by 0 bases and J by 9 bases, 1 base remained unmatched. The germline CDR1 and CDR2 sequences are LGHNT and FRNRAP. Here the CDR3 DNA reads TGTGCTAGTGGTTTGGTACTAGCGGGGGCTGAGCAGTTCTTC. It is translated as CASGLVLAGAEQFF.

The CDR3 nucleotides read TGTGCCAGCAGCTTAGCCCGGCAGGGCTCCTACAATGAGCAGTTCTTC. This translates into CASSLARQGSYNEQFF. V and J are TRBV13 and TRBJ2-1; TRBD1 is a possible D gene (5 bases). The germline V gene encodes CDR1 PRHDT and CDR2 FYEKMQ (reference sequence). Trimming cost V 1 base and J 0 bases, with 10 bases left between them. The CDR3 contains 16 residues.

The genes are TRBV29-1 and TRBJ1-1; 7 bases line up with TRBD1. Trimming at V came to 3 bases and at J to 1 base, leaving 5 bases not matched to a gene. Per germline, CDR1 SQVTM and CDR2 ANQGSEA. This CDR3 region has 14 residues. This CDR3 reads CSVDEGAGNTEAFF. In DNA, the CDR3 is TGCAGCGTTGATGAGGGGGCGGGGAACACTGAAGCTTTCTTT.

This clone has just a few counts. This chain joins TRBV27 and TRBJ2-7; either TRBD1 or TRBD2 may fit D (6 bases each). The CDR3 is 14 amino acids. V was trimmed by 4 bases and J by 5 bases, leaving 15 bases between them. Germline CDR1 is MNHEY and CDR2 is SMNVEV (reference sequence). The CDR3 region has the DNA TGTGCCAGCAGTTATACGGGGGCGGTAGACGAGCAGTACTTC. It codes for CASSYTGAVDEQYF.

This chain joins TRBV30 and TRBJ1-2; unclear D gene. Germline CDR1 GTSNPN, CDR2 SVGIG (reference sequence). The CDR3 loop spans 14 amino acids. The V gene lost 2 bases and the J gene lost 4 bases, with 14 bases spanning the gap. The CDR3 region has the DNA TGTGCCTGGAGTTTTGAGGGCAGCGGCTATGGCTACACCTTC. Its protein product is CAWSFEGSGYGYTF. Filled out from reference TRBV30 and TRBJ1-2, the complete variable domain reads SQTIHQWPATLVQPVGSPLSLECTVEGTSNPNLYWYRQAAGRGLQLLFYSVGIGQISSEVPQNLSASRPQDRQFILSSKKLLLSDSGFYLCAWSFEGSGYGYTFGSGTRLTVV.

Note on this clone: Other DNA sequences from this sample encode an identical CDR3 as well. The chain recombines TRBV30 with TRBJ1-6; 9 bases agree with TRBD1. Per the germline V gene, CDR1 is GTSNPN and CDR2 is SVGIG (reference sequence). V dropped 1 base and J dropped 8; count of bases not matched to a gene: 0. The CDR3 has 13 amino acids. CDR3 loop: CAWSGTGDSPLHF. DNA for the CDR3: TGTGCCTGGAGTGGGACAGGGGATTCACCCCTCCACTTT. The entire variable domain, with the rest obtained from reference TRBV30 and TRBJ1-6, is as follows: SQTIHQWPATLVQPVGSPLSLECTVEGTSNPNLYWYRQAAGRGLQLLFYSVGIGQISSEVPQNLSASRPQDRQFILSSKKLLLSDSGFYLCAWSGTGDSPLHFGNGTRLTVT.

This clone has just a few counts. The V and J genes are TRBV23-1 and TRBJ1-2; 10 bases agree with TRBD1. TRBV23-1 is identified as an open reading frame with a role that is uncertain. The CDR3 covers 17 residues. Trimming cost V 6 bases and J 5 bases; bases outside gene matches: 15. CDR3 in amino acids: CASSQSRDRGRVYGYTF. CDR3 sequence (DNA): TGCGCCAGCAGCCAGAGTCGGGACAGGGGACGGGTTTATGGCTACACCTTC.

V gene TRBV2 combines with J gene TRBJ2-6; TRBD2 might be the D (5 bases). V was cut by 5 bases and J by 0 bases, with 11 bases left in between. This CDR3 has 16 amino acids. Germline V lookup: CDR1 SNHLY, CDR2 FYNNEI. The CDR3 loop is CASSILANSGANVLTF. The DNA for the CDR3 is TGTGCCAGCAGTATTCTAGCAAACTCTGGGGCCAACGTCCTGACTTTC. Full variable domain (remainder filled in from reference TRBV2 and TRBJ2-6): EPEVTQTPSHQVTQMGQEVILRCVPISNHLYFYWYRQILGQKVEFLVSFYNNEISEKSEIFDDQFSVERPDGSNFTLKIRSTKLEDSAMYFCASSILANSGANVLTFGAGSRLTVL.

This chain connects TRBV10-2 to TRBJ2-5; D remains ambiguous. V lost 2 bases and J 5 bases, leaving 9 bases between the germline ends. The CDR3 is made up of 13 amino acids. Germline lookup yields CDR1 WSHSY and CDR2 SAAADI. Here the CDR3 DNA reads TGCGCCAGCAGTGAGCGTATAATGGAGACCCAGTACTTC. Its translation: CASSERIMETQYF.

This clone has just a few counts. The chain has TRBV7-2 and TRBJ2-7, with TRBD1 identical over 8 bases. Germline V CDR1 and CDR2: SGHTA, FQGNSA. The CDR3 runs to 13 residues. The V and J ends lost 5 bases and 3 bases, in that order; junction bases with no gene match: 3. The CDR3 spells CASSPQGDYEQYF. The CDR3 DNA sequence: TGTGCCAGCAGCCCACAGGGGGACTACGAGCAGTACTTC.

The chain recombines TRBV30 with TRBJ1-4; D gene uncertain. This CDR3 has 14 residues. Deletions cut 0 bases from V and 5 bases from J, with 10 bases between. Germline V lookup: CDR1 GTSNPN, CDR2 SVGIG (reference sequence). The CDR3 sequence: CAWSVTGLNEKLFF. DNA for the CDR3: TGTGCCTGGAGTGTAACGGGATTGAATGAAAAACTGTTTTTT.

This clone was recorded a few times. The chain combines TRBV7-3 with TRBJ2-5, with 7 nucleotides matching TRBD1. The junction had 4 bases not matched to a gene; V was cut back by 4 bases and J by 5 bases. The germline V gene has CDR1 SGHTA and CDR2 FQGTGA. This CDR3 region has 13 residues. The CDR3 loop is CASSSGQRETQYF. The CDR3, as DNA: TGTGCCAGCAGCTCGGGACAGCGGGAGACCCAGTACTTC.

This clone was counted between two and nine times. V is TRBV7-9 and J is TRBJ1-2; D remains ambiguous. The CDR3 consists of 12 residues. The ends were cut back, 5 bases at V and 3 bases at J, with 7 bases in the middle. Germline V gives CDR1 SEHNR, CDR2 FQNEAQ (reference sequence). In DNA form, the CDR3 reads TGTGCCAGCAGCCCCGCGGACTATGGCTACACCTTC. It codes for CASSPADYGYTF.

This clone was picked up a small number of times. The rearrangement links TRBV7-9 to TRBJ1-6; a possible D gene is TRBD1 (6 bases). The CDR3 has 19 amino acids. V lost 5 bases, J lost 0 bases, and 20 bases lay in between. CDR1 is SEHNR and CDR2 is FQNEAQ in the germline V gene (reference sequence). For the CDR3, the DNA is TGTGCCAGCAGCGTTAATGGCCCCCAGGGGAACTCCTATAATTCACCCCTCCACTTT. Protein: CASSVNGPQGNSYNSPLHF.